A single sample gave rise to the 6 T cell receptor beta chains below, sequenced in a study of cytomegalovirus exposure and HLA in healthy donors. Primers: 60 Vbeta forward and 13 Jbeta reverse. Only in-frame clones appear in the TCRdb table, and some are missing; sequencing was by immunoSEQ multiplex PCR. The sample lists around 100,000 clones; around 9.1% were seen once. Material: PBMCs. These receptor sequences come from a man in his forties in good health and CMV-seropositive.

J is TRBJ2-2 and V is TRBV19; a weak D match, TRBD2 (5 bases). This CDR3 has 15 amino acids. V lost 4 bases to trimming and J lost 3 bases, with 12 bases between them. Per germline, CDR1 LNHDA and CDR2 SQIVND (reference sequence). CDR3 in amino acids: CASSKTRLYTGELFF. The DNA for the CDR3 is TGTGCCAGTAGTAAAACTAGATTATACACCGGGGAGCTGTTTTTT.

This clone was found a few times. V usage is TRBV10-1 and J usage is TRBJ2-3; 10 positions agree with TRBD2. CDR3 size: 15 residues. V shed 5 bases and J 2 bases; nucleotides not matched to a gene: 4. Germline CDR1 reads WNHNN; CDR2 reads SYGVQD (reference sequence). CDR3 sequence (DNA): TGCGCCAGCAGTTGCCTAGCGGGAGACACAGATACGCAGTATTTT. This sequence encodes CASSCLAGDTDTQYF.

This chain links TRBV28 with TRBJ1-2; D gene unclear. The CDR3 consists of 13 residues. The V and J ends lost 2 bases and 4 bases respectively, with 8 bases between them. The germline CDR1 and CDR2 sequences are MDHEN and SYDVKM. CDR3 sequence (DNA): TGTGCCAGCAGTTTAAGCGGGGTCTATGGCTACACCTTC. Translating it yields CASSLSGVYGYTF.

This clone showed up just a few times. The chain employs TRBV7-6 and TRBJ2-3, with 7 bases identical to TRBD2. The germline V gene encodes CDR1 SGHVS and CDR2 FNYEAQ. V lost 5 bases to trimming and J lost 6 bases; unmatched junction nucleotides: 14. The CDR3 consists of 16 residues. The CDR3 reads CASSTLVAGDLDTQYF. CDR3 nucleotide sequence: TGTGCCAGCAGCACTTTAGTGGCGGGAGATCTTGATACGCAGTATTTT.

This clone was picked up a small number of times. The chain is built from TRBV7-2 and TRBJ2-1; 10 nucleotides match TRBD2. Germline trimming cut 1 base from V and 8 bases from J; bases unmatched to any gene: 8. The CDR3 extends over 16 amino acids. Per the germline V gene, CDR1 is SGHTA and CDR2 is FQGNSA. CDR3 in amino acids: CASSLGVAGGPHEQFF. Here the CDR3 DNA reads TGTGCCAGCAGCTTAGGGGTAGCGGGAGGCCCACATGAGCAGTTCTTC.

V gene TRBV7-9 combines with J gene TRBJ1-5; a possible D gene is TRBD1 (6 bases). V was cut by 5 bases and J by 5 bases, with 10 bases left in between. The CDR3 is 13 residues long. CDR1 is SEHNR and CDR2 is FQNEAQ in the germline V gene (reference sequence). CDR3: CASSRTADQPQHF. DNA of the CDR3: TGTGCCAGCAGCCGGACAGCAGATCAGCCCCAGCATTTT. The full variable domain, in which reference TRBV7-9 and TRBJ1-5 provide the parts outside the CDR3, is DTGVSQNPRHKITKRGQNVTFRCDPISEHNRLYWYRQTLGQGPEFLTYFQNEAQLEKSRLLSDRFSAERPKGSFSTLEIQRTEQGDSAMYLCASSRTADQPQHFGDGTRLSIL.